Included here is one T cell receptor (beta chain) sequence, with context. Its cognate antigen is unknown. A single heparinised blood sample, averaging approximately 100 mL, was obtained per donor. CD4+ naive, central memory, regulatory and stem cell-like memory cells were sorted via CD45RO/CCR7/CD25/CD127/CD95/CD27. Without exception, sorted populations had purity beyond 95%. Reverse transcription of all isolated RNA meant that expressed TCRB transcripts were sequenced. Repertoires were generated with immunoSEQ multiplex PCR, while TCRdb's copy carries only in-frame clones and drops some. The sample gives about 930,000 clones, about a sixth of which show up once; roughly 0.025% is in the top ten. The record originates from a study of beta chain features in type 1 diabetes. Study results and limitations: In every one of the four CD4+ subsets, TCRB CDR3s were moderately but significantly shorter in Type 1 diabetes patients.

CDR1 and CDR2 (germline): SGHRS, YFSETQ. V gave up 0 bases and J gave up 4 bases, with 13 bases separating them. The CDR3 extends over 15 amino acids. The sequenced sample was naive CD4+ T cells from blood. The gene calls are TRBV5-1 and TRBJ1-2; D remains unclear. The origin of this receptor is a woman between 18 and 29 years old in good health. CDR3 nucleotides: TGCGCCAGCAGCTTGGAAGGGCGCTTCCCCTATGGCTACACCTTC. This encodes CASSLEGRFPYGYTF.